This TCR beta chain was obtained from a study of blood T cell repertoires in COVID-19. At the level of the study: Sites in the United States, Italy and Spain provided acute and convalescent COVID-19 samples. Sources were T cells, B-cell-depleted T cells, or PBMCs; the material itself was cDNA or gDNA.

The germline V gene has CDR1 MNHNS and CDR2 SASEGT. The junction had 1 base not matched to a gene; V was cut back by 0 bases and J by 0 bases. The CDR3 length is 16 residues. In the original analysis: From reference gene primer amplification, estimates of nucleated cell counts were derived. The method was immunoSEQ multiplex PCR; TCRdb's version includes in-frame clones alone and lacks a portion of them. V and J calls and clone size are as listed in that table; D and trimming were resolved from the DNA. The sample contains about 260,000 clones, more than 75% of which appear only once. The genes are TRBV6-1 and TRBJ1-3; 8 bases match TRBD1. Material: peripheral blood. This clonotype was sampled from a woman in her thirties or forties who had recovered from COVID-19. The CDR3 loop reads CASSEAGQASGNTIYF. The CDR3 DNA sequence: TGTGCCAGCAGTGAAGCGGGACAGGCCTCTGGAAACACCATATATTTT.